Listed here are 25 T cell receptor beta chains from one sample, sequenced in a study of CD8 T cells in ankylosing spondylitis. From the 5' RACE reads, TCRdb called clonotypes with MiXCR, one entry per CDR3 protein. The sample shows under 120,000 distinct CDR3 sequences, more than 20% of them seen only once. Specimen: synovial fluid, either unsorted or a sorted T cell fraction (not recorded which). The receptors derive from a male donor with ankylosing spondylitis.

This clonotype showed up many times. The chain joins TRBV3-1 to TRBJ2-1; 9 bases are a match to TRBD2. This CDR3 region has 15 residues. Germline V lookup: CDR1 LGHDT, CDR2 YNNKEL (reference sequence). The trim removed 11 bases at V and 5 bases at J, leaving 13 bases unmatched. The CDR3 spells CASMPRASGNNEQFF. The CDR3 coding sequence is TGTGCCTCCATGCCCAGGGCTAGCGGGAACAATGAGCAGTTCTTC.

CDR3 protein: CASSLGQSEQFF. CDR3 sequence (DNA): TGTGCCAGCTCACTTGGCCAATCCGAGCAGTTCTTC. The chain employs TRBV18 and TRBJ2-1; the D is unclear. V was cut by 4 bases and J by 10 bases, with 11 bases left in between. Looked up from germline, CDR1 is KGHSH and CDR2 is LQKENI. This CDR3 is 12 amino acids long.

In its sample, this clonotype was seen a few times. The rearrangement uses TRBV20-1 and TRBJ2-7; possible D gene TRBD1, 8 bases. CDR3 length equals 15 residues. The germline V gene encodes CDR1 DFQATT and CDR2 SNEGSKA (reference sequence). Trimming left V 2 bases short and J 4 bases short, with 18 bases between. The CDR3 reads CSARKGQGGRYEQYF. The CDR3 DNA sequence: TGCAGTGCTAGAAAAGGACAGGGAGGGAGGTACGAGCAGTACTTC.

This clonotype was observed many times. The CDR3 loop is CATSEDNQPQHF. The CDR3, as DNA: TGTGCCACCAGTGAGGACAATCAGCCCCAGCATTTT. The chain carries TRBV24-1 and TRBJ1-5; no firm D call. The germline V gene encodes CDR1 KGHDR and CDR2 SFDVKD. V shed 4 bases and J shed 3 bases, with 3 bases lying between them. The CDR3 loop spans 12 amino acids.

The chain has TRBV20-1 and TRBJ2-5, with 8 bases fitting TRBD1. This CDR3 has 15 amino acids. V was pared by 0 bases and J by 2 bases, with 5 bases of the junction left unmatched. Germline V CDR1 and CDR2: DFQATT, SNEGSKA (reference sequence). The CDR3 coding sequence is TGCAGTGCTAGAGATCTCGGGACAGGACAAGAGACCCAGTACTTC. Amino acid sequence: CSARDLGTGQETQYF.

To note about this clonotype: A much bigger clone sits one base away, suggesting this may be a read error. The CDR3 here is CASSLKYGRAAPTRRYNKQFF. CDR3 DNA: TGTGCCAGCAGTTTAAAGTACGGGAGGGCCGCCCCAACGCGAAGGTACAATAAGCAGTTCTTC. The genes are TRBV12-3 or TRBV12-4 and TRBJ2-1; 8 nucleotides agree with TRBD2. This CDR3 is 21 amino acids long.

This clonotype was seen only a few times. V and J are TRBV18 and TRBJ1-5; 8 bases map to TRBD1. The trim removed 3 bases at V and 7 bases at J, leaving 5 bases unmatched. The CDR3 extends over 14 amino acids. Germline V gene sequence: CDR1 KGHSH, CDR2 LQKENI. The CDR3 region has the DNA TGTGCCAGCTCACCGACAGGGACAGGCCAGCCCCAGCATTTT. This translates into CASSPTGTGQPQHF.

The chain uses TRBV20-1 and TRBJ2-3, with no clear D. Germline assignment: CDR1 DFQATT and CDR2 SNEGSKA (reference sequence). The CDR3 runs to 16 residues. V was shortened by 6 bases and J by 4 bases, with 23 bases between the two germline ends. The CDR3 DNA reads as TGCAGTGCCGAGACGGTGGGGAACAACGATCCAGATACGCAGTATTTT. It translates to CSAETVGNNDPDTQYF.

The V gene is TRBV12-3 or TRBV12-4, the J gene TRBJ1-6; the D gene is possibly TRBD1 (5 bases). The CDR3 has 14 residues. With 8 bases removed from V and 9 bases from J, the gap between germline ends came to 17 bases. CDR3 nucleotide sequence: TGTGCCAGCCAGTTAGGAGGGGCAGGTTCACCCCTCCACTTT. This sequence encodes CASQLGGAGSPLHF.

The V and J genes are TRBV4-2 and TRBJ2-2; D is perhaps TRBD2 (5 bases). V was shortened by 0 bases and J by 5 bases, with 16 bases between the two germline ends. The CDR3 sequence is 17 residues long. Germline V gene sequence: CDR1 LGHNA, CDR2 YNFKEQ. CDR3 in DNA: TGTGCCAGCAGCCAAGAAACGGGAACGTTTGTGACCGGGGAGCTGTTTTTT. Translating gives CASSQETGTFVTGELFF.

The V call is TRBV9, the J call TRBJ2-1; no firm D call. Trimming took off 3 bases at V and 5 bases at J, with 9 bases between the two ends. From germline, CDR1 is SGDLS and CDR2 YYNGEE. The CDR3 has 13 residues. The CDR3 DNA is TGTGCCAGCAGCGGAGGACGCAACAATGAGCAGTTCTTC. Its protein is CASSGGRNNEQFF. Complete variable domain (other parts from reference TRBV9 and TRBJ2-1): DSGVTQTPKHLITATGQRVTLRCSPRSGDLSVYWYQQSLDQGLQFLIQYYNGEERAKGNILERFSAQQFPDLHSELNLSSLELGDSALYFCASSGGRNNEQFFGPGTRLTVL.

With respect to this clonotype: Sequence at one end of the junction differs from germline and may be a read error. This chain uses TRBV7-2 with TRBJ2-1; D unclear. Germline CDR1 reads SGHTA; CDR2 reads FQGNSA. The CDR3 contains 11 residues. This chain's CDR3 is CARSSYNEQFF. Here the CDR3 DNA reads TGTGCCAGAAGCTCGTACAATGAGCAGTTCTTC.

This clonotype turned up a few times. The J gene is TRBJ2-1, the V gene TRBV20-1; no reliable D call. Germline CDR1 is DFQATT and CDR2 is SNEGSKA (reference sequence). This CDR3 is 13 amino acids long. Between the trimmed V and J ends, which lost 7 bases and 3 bases, there was a span of 13 bases. CDR3 region: CSVPRIGYNEQFF. As DNA, the CDR3 is TGCAGTGTGCCGAGGATAGGCTACAATGAGCAGTTCTTC.

This clonotype showed up just a few times. This chain uses TRBV20-1 with TRBJ1-3; 8 bases map to TRBD1. The CDR3 is made up of 15 amino acids. The trim removed 5 bases at V and 2 bases at J, leaving 8 bases unmatched. Germline CDR1 is DFQATT and CDR2 is SNEGSKA (reference sequence). CDR3 bases: TGCAGTGCTCCACAGGGGGAGGGAACTGGAAACACCATATATTTT. Protein product: CSAPQGEGTGNTIYF.

This clonotype was counted between two and nine times. V gene TRBV7-9 combines with J gene TRBJ1-4; 7 bases align to TRBD1. CDR1 is SEHNR, CDR2 FQNEAQ, per germline (reference sequence). Unmatched junction bases numbered 11, after V lost 5 bases and J lost 8 bases. This CDR3 is 15 amino acids long. The CDR3 bases are TGTGCCAGCAGCGCCGCAAGGGGGCTTGAGGAAAAACTGTTTTTT. Amino acid sequence: CASSAARGLEEKLFF.

This clonotype is judged medium-sized (0.01 to 0.1%). The chain couples TRBV24-1 to TRBJ2-5, with D unresolved. Looked up from germline, CDR1 is KGHDR and CDR2 is SFDVKD. Trimming pared 2 bases from V and 2 bases from J, leaving 5 bases between. This CDR3 spans 13 amino acids. CDR3 DNA sequence: TGTGCCACCAGTGATTCGATTCAAGAGACCCAGTACTTC. Translated: CATSDSIQETQYF.

This clonotype appeared a single time. The chain uses TRBV7-2 and TRBJ2-7, with TRBD1 identical over 8 bases. Germline V lookup: CDR1 SGHTA, CDR2 FQGNSA. CDR3 length: 15 residues. V lost 5 bases to trimming and J lost 2 bases; unmatched junction nucleotides: 8. The CDR3 sequence is CASSLAGTGPYEQYV. The CDR3 DNA reads TGTGCCAGCAGCCTCGCCGGGACAGGTCCCTACGAGCAGTACGTC.

This chain connects TRBV5-1 to TRBJ1-1; the D gene is possibly TRBD1 (5 bases). Germline CDR1 reads SGHRS; CDR2 reads YFSETQ. Trimming removed 3 bases from V and 1 base from J, with 16 bases in between. CDR3 length equals 16 residues. CDR3 nucleotide sequence: TGCGCCAGCAGCTCCAAAGCGGGGGTTCGGAACACTGAAGCTTTCTTT. Its translation is CASSSKAGVRNTEAFF.

The V call is TRBV20-1, the J call TRBJ2-7; D ambiguous. The CDR3 has 14 amino acids. V was cut by 6 bases and J by 0 bases, with 15 bases left in between. From germline, CDR1 is DFQATT and CDR2 SNEGSKA (reference sequence). CDR3 protein: CSALTGRISYEQYF. CDR3 DNA: TGCAGTGCGCTAACGGGCCGCATCTCCTACGAGCAGTACTTC.

This clonotype counts as medium-sized (0.01 to 0.1%). The V and J genes are TRBV7-2 and TRBJ1-2; D gene unclear. Germline values: CDR1 SGHTA, CDR2 FQGNSA. CDR3 size: 15 residues. Trimming took off 5 bases at V and 8 bases at J, with 21 bases between the two ends. CDR3 bases: TGTGCCAGCAGCCTGACTGGCGGAATAACTATCGGCTACACCTTC. Its translation is CASSLTGGITIGYTF.

This clonotype was detected only a few times. The J gene is TRBJ1-2, the V gene TRBV7-9; the match to TRBD1 covers 9 bases. The germline V gene has CDR1 SEHNR and CDR2 FQNEAQ (reference sequence). The CDR3 totals 15 residues. Losses at the gene ends were 6 bases for V and 4 bases for J; bases not matched to a gene: 9. Here the CDR3 reads CASSSTGGDVYGYTF. CDR3 nucleotide sequence: TGTGCCAGCAGTTCCACAGGGGGCGACGTCTATGGCTACACCTTC.

V usage is TRBV15 and J usage is TRBJ1-1; possibly TRBD1 for D (6 bases). This CDR3 is 14 amino acids long. Trimming removed 0 bases from V and 8 bases from J, with 13 bases in between. The germline V gene encodes CDR1 LNHNV and CDR2 YYDKDF (reference sequence). Written as DNA, the CDR3 is TGTGCCACCAGCAGAGACAGGGGTTCGATAGAAGCTTTCTTT. This translates into CATSRDRGSIEAFF.

Here the CDR3 reads CSASRTSKVYNEQFF. In DNA form, the CDR3 reads TGCAGTGCTAGCAGGACTAGCAAGGTCTACAATGAGCAGTTCTTC. V usage is TRBV20-1 and J usage is TRBJ2-1; 8 positions agree with TRBD2. Germline V gene sequence: CDR1 DFQATT, CDR2 SNEGSKA (reference sequence). CDR3 size: 15 residues. J lost 3 bases, V lost 3 bases, and 7 bases had no gene match.

The rearrangement joins TRBV14 to TRBJ1-2, with 7 bases identical to TRBD1. Germline assignment: CDR1 SGHDN and CDR2 FVKESK. The V segment lost 4 bases and the J segment 7 bases; nucleotides outside the gene matches: 12. The CDR3 has 15 amino acids. CDR3 sequence reads: CASSPLGTVTPGYTF. CDR3 sequence (DNA): TGTGCCAGCAGCCCCCTCGGGACAGTCACCCCTGGCTACACCTTC.

This clonotype was seen a few times. The rearrangement links TRBV11-3 to TRBJ2-5, with D perhaps matching TRBD1 or TRBD2 (5 bases each). The germline CDR1 and CDR2 sequences are SGHNT and YENEEA. The CDR3 covers 14 residues. Trimming took off 5 bases at V and 2 bases at J, with 12 bases between the two ends. CDR3 sequence reads: CASSRDGQQETQYF. The CDR3 DNA is TGTGCCAGCAGCCGGGACGGTCAGCAAGAGACCCAGTACTTC. Looking up the rest from reference TRBV11-3 and TRBJ2-5 gives the full variable domain: EAGVVQSPRYKIIEKKQPVAFWCNPISGHNTLYWYLQNLGQGPELLIRYENEEAVDDSQLPKDRFSAERLKGVDSTLKIQPAELGDSAVYLCASSRDGQQETQYFGPGTRLLVL.